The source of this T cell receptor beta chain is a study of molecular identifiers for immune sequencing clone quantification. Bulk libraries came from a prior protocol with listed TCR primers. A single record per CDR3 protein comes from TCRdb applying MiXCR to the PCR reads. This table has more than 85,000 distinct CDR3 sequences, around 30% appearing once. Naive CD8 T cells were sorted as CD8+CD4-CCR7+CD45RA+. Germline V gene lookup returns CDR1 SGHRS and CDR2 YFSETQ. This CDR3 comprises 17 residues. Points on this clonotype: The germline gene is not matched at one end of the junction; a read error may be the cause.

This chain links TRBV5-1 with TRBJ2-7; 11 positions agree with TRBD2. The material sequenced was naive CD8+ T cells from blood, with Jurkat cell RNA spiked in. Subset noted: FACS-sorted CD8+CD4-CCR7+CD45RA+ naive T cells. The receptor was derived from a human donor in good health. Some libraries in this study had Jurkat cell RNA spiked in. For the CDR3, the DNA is TGCGCCAGTAGCTTGGAGTCTTTAGCGGGAGGGCCGTACGAGCCGTACTTC. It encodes CASSLESLAGGPYEPYF.